This TCR beta chain was obtained from a study of T cells in Graves' hyperthyroidism and ophthalmopathy. General study points: Clonotypes that were expanded in thyroid above 0.001 mostly appeared in blood too. Ophthalmopathy, as predicted by the model, came a median roughly 6.8 months after the prediction.

This clonotype occurred many times. The antigen remains undetermined. Fresh 10 ml peripheral blood yielded PBMCs. This CDR3 has 14 residues. Per germline, CDR1 SNHLY and CDR2 FYNNEI. Trimming pared 0 bases from V and 2 bases from J, leaving 6 bases between. Template material for amplifying TCR beta CDR3 regions consisted of RNA transcripts. Researchers ran a first-round RT-PCR on the TCR CDR3 using the HTBI primer set. TCRdb recomputed calls from the multiplex PCR reads with MiXCR, one row per CDR3 protein. The sample lists over 300,000 distinct CDR3 sequences; about 14% were seen once. This sequence was found in a woman aged 55-70 years with Graves' hyperthyroidism. V gene TRBV2 combines with J gene TRBJ2-3; D remains unclear. Sequences were obtained from blood. The CDR3 nucleotides read TGTGCCAGCAGTGAAGCGGAGTTCACAGATACGCAGTATTTT. It is translated as CASSEAEFTDTQYF.